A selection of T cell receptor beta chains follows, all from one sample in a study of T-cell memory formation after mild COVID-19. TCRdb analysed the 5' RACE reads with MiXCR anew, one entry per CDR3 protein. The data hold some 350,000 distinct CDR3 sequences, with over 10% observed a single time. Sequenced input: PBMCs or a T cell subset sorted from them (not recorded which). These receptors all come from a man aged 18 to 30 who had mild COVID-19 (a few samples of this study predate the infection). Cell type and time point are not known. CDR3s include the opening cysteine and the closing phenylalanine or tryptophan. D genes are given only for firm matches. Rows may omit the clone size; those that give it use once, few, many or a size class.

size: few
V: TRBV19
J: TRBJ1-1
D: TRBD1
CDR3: CASIDRGKGNTEAFF
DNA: TGTGCCAGTATCGACAGGGGTAAGGGAAACACTGAAGCTTTCTTT

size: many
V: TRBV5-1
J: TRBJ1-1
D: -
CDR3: CASSLAEPGGTEAFF
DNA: TGCGCCAGCAGCTTGGCTGAGCCCGGGGGAACTGAAGCTTTCTTT

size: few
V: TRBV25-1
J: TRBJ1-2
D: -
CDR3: CASSESGLLKGYTF
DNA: TGTGCCAGCAGTGAATCTGGGTTGCTAAAGGGCTACACCTTC

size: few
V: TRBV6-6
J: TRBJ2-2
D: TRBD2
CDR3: CASSAKRTSGSHTGELFF
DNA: TGTGCCAGCAGTGCTAAAAGGACTAGCGGGTCCCACACCGGGGAGCTGTTTTTT

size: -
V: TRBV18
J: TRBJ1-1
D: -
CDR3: CASSPPDKVNTEAFF
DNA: TGTGCCAGCTCACCACCGGATAAGGTTAACACTGAAGCTTTCTTT

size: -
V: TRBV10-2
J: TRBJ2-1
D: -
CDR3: CAAGGRGGQPRSYNEQFF
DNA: TGCGCCGCCGGGGGCCGCGGCGGCCAACCAAGGTCCTACAATGAGCAGTTCTTC

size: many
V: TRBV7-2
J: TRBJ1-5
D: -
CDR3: CASSSRFSGWEPQHF
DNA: TGTGCCAGCAGCTCCCGGTTTAGTGGATGGGAGCCCCAGCATTTT

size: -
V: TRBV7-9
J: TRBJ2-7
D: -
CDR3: CASSFWGRDEQYF
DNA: TGTGCCAGCAGCTTCTGGGGCAGGGACGAGCAGTACTTC

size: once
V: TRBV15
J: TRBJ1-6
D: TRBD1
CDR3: CATSRIYRGPGSPLHF
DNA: TGTGCCACCAGCAGAATTTACAGGGGCCCAGGGTCACCCCTCCACTTT

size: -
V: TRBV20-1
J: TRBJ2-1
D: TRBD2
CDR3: CSARDTGGGYNEQFF
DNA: TGCAGTGCTAGAGATACCGGGGGGGGCTACAATGAGCAGTTCTTC

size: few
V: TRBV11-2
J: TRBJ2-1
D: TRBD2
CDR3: CASSSLAGVSYNEQFF
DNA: TGTGCCAGCAGCTCCTTAGCGGGGGTCTCCTACAATGAGCAGTTCTTC

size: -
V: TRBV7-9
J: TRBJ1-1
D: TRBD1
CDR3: CASSKSGGVAEAFF
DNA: TGTGCCAGCAGCAAATCAGGGGGCGTAGCTGAAGCTTTCTTT

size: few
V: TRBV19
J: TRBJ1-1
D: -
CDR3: CASRPTGRNTEAFF
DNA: TGTGCCAGTAGACCAACAGGGAGGAACACTGAAGCTTTCTTT

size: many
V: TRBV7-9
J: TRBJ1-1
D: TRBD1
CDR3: CASSVGQVNTEAFF
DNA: TGTGCCAGCAGCGTCGGACAGGTGAACACTGAAGCTTTCTTT

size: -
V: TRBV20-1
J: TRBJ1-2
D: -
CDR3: CSASFAVGYTF
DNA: TGCAGTGCTAGTTTTGCCGTCGGCTACACCTTC

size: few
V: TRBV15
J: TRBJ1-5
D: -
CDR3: CATSREGKQPQHF
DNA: TGTGCCACCAGCAGAGAGGGGAAACAGCCCCAGCATTTT

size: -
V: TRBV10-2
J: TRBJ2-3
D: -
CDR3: CASSVKGTDTQYF
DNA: TGCGCCAGCAGTGTGAAGGGCACAGATACGCAGTATTTT

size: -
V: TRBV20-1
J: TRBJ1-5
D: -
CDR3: CSAEDRVVGQPQHF
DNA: TGCAGTGCTGAGGATCGGGTGGTGGGTCAGCCCCAGCATTTT

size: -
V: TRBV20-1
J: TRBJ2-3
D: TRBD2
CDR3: CSATTSSDTQYF
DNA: TGCAGTGCTACGACTAGCTCAGATACGCAGTATTTT

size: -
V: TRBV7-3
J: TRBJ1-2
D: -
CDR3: CASSLTPRDGLYGYTF
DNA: TGTGCCAGCAGCCTAACCCCCCGGGACGGGCTCTATGGCTACACCTTC

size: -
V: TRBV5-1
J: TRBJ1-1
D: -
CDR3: CASSPPFLSNTEAFF
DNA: TGCGCCAGCAGCCCTCCCTTTCTCTCGAACACTGAAGCTTTCTTT

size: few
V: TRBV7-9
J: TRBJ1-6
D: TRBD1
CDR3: CASSSTGVPLHF
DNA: TGTGCCAGCAGCTCAACAGGGGTCCCCCTCCACTTT

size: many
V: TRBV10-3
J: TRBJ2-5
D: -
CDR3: CAISDQGQQGTQYF
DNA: TGTGCCATCAGTGATCAAGGGCAGCAGGGGACCCAGTACTTC

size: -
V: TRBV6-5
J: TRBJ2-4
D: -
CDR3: CASSDLPELAKNIQYF
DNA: TGTGCCAGCAGTGATTTACCCGAATTAGCCAAAAACATTCAGTACTTC

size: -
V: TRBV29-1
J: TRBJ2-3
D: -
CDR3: CSVEGPWQGGDTQYF
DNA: TGCAGCGTTGAAGGCCCTTGGCAGGGAGGAGATACGCAGTATTTT

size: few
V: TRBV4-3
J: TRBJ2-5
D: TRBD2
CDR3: CASSQDFGGVETQYF
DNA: TGCGCCAGCAGCCAAGATTTCGGGGGGGTAGAGACCCAGTACTTC

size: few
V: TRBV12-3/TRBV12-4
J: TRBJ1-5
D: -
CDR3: CASTPESSQPQHF
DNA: TGTGCCAGCACCCCAGAGTCGTCACAGCCCCAGCATTTT

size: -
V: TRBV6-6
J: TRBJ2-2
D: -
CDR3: CASSYPGDVTGELFF
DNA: TGTGCCAGCAGTTACCCAGGGGACGTCACCGGGGAGCTGTTTTTT

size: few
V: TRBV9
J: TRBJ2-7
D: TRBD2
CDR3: CASSVSGGYEQYF
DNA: TGTGCCAGCAGCGTAAGCGGGGGCTACGAGCAGTACTTC

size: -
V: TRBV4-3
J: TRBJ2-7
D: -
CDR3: CASSQEFMGGGQYF
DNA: TGCGCCAGCAGCCAAGAATTTATGGGGGGCGGGCAGTACTTC

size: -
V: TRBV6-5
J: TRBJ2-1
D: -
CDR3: CASSYDPYNEQFF
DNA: TGTGCCAGCAGTTACGACCCTTACAATGAGCAGTTCTTC

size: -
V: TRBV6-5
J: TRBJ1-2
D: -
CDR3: CASSPVGAGTYGYTF
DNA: TGTGCCAGCAGTCCCGTCGGGGCGGGGACCTATGGCTACACCTTC